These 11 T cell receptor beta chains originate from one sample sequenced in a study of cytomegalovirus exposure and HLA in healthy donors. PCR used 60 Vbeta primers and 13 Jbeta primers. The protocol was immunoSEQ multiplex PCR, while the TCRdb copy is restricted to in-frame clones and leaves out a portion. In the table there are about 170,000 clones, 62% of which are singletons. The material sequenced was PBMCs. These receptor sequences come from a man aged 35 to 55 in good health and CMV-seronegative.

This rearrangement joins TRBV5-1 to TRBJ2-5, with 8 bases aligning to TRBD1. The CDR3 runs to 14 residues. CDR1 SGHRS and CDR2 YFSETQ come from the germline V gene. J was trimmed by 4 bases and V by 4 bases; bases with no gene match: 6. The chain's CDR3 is CASSPDRVIETQYF. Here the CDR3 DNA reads TGCGCCAGCAGCCCGGACAGGGTAATAGAGACCCAGTACTTC.

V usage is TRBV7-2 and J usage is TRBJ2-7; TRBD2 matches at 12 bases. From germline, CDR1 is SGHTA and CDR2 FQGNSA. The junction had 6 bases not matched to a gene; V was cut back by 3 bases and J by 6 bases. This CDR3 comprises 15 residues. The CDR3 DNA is TGTGCCAGCAGCTTGTTGACTAGCGGGAGAGCCGAGCAGTACTTC. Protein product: CASSLLTSGRAEQYF.

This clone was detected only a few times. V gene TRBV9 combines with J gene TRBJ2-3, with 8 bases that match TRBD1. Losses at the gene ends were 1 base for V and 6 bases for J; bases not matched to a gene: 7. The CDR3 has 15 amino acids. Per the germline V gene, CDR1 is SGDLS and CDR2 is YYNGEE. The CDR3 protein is CASSVQGAKFDTQYF. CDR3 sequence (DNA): TGTGCCAGCAGCGTACAGGGGGCAAAGTTTGATACGCAGTATTTT.

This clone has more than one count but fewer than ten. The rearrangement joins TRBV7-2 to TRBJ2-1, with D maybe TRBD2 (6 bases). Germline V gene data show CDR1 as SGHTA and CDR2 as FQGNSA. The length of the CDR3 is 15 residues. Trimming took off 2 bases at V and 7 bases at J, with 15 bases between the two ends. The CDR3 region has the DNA TGTGCCAGCAGCTTAAATTCCGGGAGTTTTAATGAGCAGTTCTTC. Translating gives CASSLNSGSFNEQFF.

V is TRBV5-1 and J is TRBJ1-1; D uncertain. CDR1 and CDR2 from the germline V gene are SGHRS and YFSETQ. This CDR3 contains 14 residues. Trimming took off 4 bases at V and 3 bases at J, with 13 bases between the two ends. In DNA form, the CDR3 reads TGCGCCAGCAGCGGTCGGACGGGATACACTGAAGCTTTCTTT. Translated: CASSGRTGYTEAFF.

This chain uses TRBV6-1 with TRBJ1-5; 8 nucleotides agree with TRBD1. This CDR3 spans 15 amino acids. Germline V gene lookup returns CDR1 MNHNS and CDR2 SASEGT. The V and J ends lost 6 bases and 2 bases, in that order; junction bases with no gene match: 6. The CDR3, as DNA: TGTGCCAGCAGATCGGACAGGGCGGGCAATCAGCCCCAGCATTTT. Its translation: CASRSDRAGNQPQHF.

In DNA form, the CDR3 reads TGTGCCAGCAGCTTCGGGACAGATAATGAAAAACTGTTTTTT. Translating gives CASSFGTDNEKLFF. The chain joins TRBV7-9 to TRBJ1-4, with TRBD1 identical over 7 bases. The V and J ends lost 3 bases and 4 bases, in that order; junction bases with no gene match: 2. The germline V gene has CDR1 SEHNR and CDR2 FQNEAQ (reference sequence). The CDR3 is made up of 14 amino acids.

The chain's CDR3 is CASTGLAGGLGTQYF. Here the CDR3 DNA reads TGTGCCAGCACGGGACTAGCGGGAGGGCTGGGGACCCAGTACTTC. The rearrangement uses TRBV2 and TRBJ2-5, with TRBD2 matching 16 bases. V trimming: 7 bases; J trimming: 7 bases; junction bases outside the gene matches: 6. This CDR3 comprises 15 residues. Germline V gene sequence: CDR1 SNHLY, CDR2 FYNNEI.

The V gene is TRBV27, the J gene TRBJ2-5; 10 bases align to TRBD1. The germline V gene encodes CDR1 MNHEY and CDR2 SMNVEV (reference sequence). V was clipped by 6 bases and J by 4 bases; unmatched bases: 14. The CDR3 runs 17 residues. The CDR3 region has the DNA TGTGCCAGCAGACTTTCGTCGACAGGGGGCGTGGGAGAGACCCAGTACTTC. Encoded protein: CASRLSSTGGVGETQYF.

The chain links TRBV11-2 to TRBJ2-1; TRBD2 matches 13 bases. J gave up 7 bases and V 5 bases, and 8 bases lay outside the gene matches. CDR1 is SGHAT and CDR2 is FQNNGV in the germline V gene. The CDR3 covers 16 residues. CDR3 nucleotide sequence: TGTGCCAGCAGCCACTCCGGGACTAGCGGGATGAATGAGCAGTTCTTC. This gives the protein CASSHSGTSGMNEQFF.

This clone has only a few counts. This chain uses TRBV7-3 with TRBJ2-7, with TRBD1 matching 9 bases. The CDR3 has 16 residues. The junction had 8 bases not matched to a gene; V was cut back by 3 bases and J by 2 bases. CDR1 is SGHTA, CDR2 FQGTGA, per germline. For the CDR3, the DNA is TGTGCCAGCAGCTTCGGAGGGGGACAGGGCGCCTACGAGCAGTACTTC. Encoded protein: CASSFGGGQGAYEQYF.